This record looks at one T cell receptor beta chain sequence and its context. The table lists this clone with a count of one. Which antigen it targets is not known. The record has no base qualities; no much larger clone is one base away. This sample was taken from a study of blood T cell repertoires in COVID-19 (dated by TCRdb to 2020 to 2022). For the wider study: Samples covering the acute and convalescent phases of COVID-19 were provided by collaborators in the United States, Italy and Spain. The material from the prospective study consisted of cDNA or gDNA derived from T cells, B-cell-depleted T cells, or PBMCs. Subjects who had been exposed to COVID-19, were actively infected with it, or had recovered from it provided the deeply sampled blood TCRbeta repertoires that made up the dataset. The samples were drawn from two sources: the first 160 participants of the ongoing ImmuneRACE study, and 950 to 1,500 subjects contributed by 6 global collaborators. Where available, HLA class I and class II types were obtained from metadata supplied by the sample provider rather than from assay-based typing. The sample metadata nearly always contained a de-identified subject ID, COVID-19 status, age in years and sex. The repertoires were made available in a free public database intended to serve as a resource for research on the immune response to SARS-CoV-2. General study outcomes and caveats: How much clinical and demographic metadata was included differed by source and by participant, and the metadata was provided uncurated.

The immunoSEQ Assay, a bias-controlled multiplex PCR, was used to amplify TCRbeta CDR3 regions from genomic DNA. In the source study's methods: Within the assay, amplification of reference gene primers was used to estimate how many nucleated cells each sample contained. To quantify the absolute abundance of each unique TCRbeta CDR3 rearrangement, sequence reads were collapsed and filtered. For each sample, productive Simpson clonality was calculated as the square root of Simpson's diversity index over productive rearrangements. TCRdb re-hosts the immuneACCESS table, in-frame sequences only. Its copies lack some clones; in the studies checked, an unresolved V gene accounts for under half of them, and the cause for the rest is not known. V, J and clone size derive from that table, while D and trimming were established from the DNA sequence. Within this sample are 150,000 to 200,000 clones, with nearly 90% of them counted one time only. The ten largest clones take up less than 0.7% of the sample.

From cysteine to phenylalanine, the CDR3 is 15 amino acids long. Only the CDR3 DNA stays, 45 bases, in frame from base 1. From a lookup of the germline V gene, CDR1 and CDR2 are SGHTA and FQGNSA. V loses 5 bases at its end and J loses 1 base; junction bases beyond the gene matches: 6. Each collaborating institution followed its own protocols to collect whole blood in K2EDTA tubes. Collaborator samples were shipped for TCRbeta analysis as frozen whole blood, isolated PBMCs, or DNA extracted from either sample type. The sequenced sample consisted of peripheral blood. This clonotype was sampled from a man aged 45-65 years with acute or convalescent COVID-19. The V and J segments used are TRBV7-2 and TRBJ1-2; 8 bases in between match TRBD1. The CDR3 protein is CASSPDRAVNYGYTF. Read as DNA, the sequence is TGTGCCAGCAGCCCGGACAGGGCAGTTAACTATGGCTACACCTTC.